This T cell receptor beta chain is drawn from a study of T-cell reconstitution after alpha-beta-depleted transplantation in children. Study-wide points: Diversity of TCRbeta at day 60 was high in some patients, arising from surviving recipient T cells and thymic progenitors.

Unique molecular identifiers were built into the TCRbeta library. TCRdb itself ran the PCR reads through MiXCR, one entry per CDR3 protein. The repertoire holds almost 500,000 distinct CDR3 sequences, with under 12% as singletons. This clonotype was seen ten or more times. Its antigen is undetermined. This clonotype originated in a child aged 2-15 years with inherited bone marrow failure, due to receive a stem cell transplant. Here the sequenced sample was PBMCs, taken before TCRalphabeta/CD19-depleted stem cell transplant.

CDR3 sequence reads: CASSSPGLSAEQYF. The CDR3 bases are TGTGCCAGCAGTTCTCCGGGACTATCAGCCGAGCAGTACTTC. The rearrangement uses TRBV6-5 and TRBJ2-7; TRBD2 agrees at 7 bases. The V and J ends lost 4 bases and 6 bases, in that order; junction bases with no gene match: 9. The CDR3 covers 14 residues. CDR1 is MNHEY, CDR2 SVGAGI, per germline.